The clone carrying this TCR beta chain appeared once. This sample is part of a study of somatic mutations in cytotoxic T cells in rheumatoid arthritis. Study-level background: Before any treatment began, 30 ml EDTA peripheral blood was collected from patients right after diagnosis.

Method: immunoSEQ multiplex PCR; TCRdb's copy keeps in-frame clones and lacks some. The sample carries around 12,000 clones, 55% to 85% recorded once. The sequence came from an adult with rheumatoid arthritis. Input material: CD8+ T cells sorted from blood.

For the CDR3, the DNA is TGTGCCAGCAGCTTATCCGAGGGAAACACCATATATTTT. It yields the protein CASSLSEGNTIYF. This chain joins TRBV7-2 and TRBJ1-3; D remains unclear. CDR3 size: 13 residues. The V gene lost 2 bases and the J gene lost 4 bases, with 6 bases spanning the gap. Germline-derived CDR1 and CDR2 are SGHTA and FQGNSA.